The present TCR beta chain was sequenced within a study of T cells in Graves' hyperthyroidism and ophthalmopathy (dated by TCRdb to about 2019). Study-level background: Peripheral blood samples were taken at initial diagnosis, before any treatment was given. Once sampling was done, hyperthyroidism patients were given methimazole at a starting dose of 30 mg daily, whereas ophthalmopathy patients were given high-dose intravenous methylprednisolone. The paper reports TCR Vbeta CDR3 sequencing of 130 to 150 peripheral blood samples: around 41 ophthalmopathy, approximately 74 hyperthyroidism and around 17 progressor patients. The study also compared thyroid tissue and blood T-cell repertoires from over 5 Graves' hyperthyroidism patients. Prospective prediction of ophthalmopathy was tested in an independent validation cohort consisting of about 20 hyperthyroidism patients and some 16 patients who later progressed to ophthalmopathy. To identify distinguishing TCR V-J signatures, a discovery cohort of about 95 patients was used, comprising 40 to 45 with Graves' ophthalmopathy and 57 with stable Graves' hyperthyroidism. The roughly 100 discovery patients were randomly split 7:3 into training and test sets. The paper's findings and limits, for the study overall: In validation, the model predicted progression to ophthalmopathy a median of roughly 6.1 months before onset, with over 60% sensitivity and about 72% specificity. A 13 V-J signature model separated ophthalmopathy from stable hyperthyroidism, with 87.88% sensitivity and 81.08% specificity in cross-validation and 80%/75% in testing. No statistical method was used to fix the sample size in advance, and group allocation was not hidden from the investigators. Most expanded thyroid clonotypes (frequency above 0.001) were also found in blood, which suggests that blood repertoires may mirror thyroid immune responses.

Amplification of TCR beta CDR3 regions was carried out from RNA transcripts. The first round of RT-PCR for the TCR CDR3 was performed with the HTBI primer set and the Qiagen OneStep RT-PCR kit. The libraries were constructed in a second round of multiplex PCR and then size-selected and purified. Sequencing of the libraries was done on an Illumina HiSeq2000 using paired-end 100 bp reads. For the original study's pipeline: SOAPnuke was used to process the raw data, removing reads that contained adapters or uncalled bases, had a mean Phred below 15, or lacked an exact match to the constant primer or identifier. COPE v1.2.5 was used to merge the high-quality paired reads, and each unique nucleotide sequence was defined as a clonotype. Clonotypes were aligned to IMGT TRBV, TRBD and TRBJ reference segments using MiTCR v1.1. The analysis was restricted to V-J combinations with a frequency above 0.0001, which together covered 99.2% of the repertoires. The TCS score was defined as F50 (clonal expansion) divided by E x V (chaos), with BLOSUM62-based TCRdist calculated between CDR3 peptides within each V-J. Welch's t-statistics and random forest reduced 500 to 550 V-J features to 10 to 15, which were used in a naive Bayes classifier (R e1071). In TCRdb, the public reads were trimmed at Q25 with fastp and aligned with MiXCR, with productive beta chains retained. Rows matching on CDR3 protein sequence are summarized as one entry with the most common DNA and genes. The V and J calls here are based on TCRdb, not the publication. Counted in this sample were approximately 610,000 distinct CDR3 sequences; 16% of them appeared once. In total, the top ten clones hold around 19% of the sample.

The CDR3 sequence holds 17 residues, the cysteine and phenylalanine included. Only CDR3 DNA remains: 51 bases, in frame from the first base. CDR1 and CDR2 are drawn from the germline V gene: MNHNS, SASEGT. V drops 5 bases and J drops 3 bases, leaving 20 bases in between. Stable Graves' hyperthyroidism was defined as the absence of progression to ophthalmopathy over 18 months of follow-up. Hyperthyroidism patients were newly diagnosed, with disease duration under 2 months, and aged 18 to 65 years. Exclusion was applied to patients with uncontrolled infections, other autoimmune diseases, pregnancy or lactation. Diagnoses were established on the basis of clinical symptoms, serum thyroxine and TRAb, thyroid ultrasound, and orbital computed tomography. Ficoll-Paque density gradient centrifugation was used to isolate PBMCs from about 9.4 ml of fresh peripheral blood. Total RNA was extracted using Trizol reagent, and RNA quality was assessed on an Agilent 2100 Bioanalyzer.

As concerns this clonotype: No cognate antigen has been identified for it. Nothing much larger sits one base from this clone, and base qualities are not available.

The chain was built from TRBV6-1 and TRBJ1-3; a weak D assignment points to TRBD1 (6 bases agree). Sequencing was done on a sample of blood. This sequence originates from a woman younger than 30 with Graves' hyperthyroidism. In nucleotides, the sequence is TGTGCCAGCAGTAAATGGCTCCAGGGGACTGATGGAAACACCATATATTTT. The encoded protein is CASSKWLQGTDGNTIYF.